This is a list of T cell receptor beta chains from one sample in a study of blood T cell repertoires in COVID-19. TCRdb keeps only in-frame clones here, not all; method: immunoSEQ multiplex PCR. The sample lists 150,000 to 200,000 clones, 75% to 85% occurring once. Sequenced material: PBMCs or T cells enriched from blood (not recorded which). The receptors originated from a man in his forties or fifties who had recovered from COVID-19. Both conserved end residues are part of each CDR3. A D gene is named only where the DNA matches it firmly. For some rows the clone size is stated as once, few or many, or as a class when expanded; others skip it.

TRBV5-8	NA	TRBJ1-4	NA	TGTGCCAGCAGCACCGGCGCGGGGCAGGAAAAACTGTTTTTT	CASSTGAGQEKLFF
TRBV27	NA	TRBJ1-2	NA	TGTGCCAGCAAACGCAGAAACAGGGAAAGTGGCTACACCTTC	CASKRRNRESGYTF
TRBV19	NA	TRBJ1-4	TRBD1	TGTGCCACGTTGGGACAGCTAAATGAAAAACTGTTTTTT	CATLGQLNEKLFF
TRBV9	NA	TRBJ1-2	NA	TGTGCCAGCAGCGAAGGGGTGAGCTATGGCTACACCTTC	CASSEGVSYGYTF
TRBV7-2	NA	TRBJ1-2	TRBD1	TGTGCCAGCAGCGGTCAGGGGGGCACCTATGGCTACACCTTC	CASSGQGGTYGYTF
TRBV6-5	NA	TRBJ1-5	NA	TGTGCCAGCAGTTATGCCTACAATCAGCCCCAGCATTTT	CASSYAYNQPQHF
TRBV4-1	NA	TRBJ2-2	NA	TGCGCCAGCAGCCAAGTTGAGACTCATCACACCGGGGAGCTGTTTTTT	CASSQVETHHTGELFF
TRBV4-1	few	TRBJ1-3	NA	TGCGCCAGCAGCCAAGCCCACGCGGGGGCTGGAAACACCATATATTTT	CASSQAHAGAGNTIYF
TRBV7-6	NA	TRBJ2-2	TRBD2	TGTGCCAGCAGCGCGAGACTAGCTATGACCGGGGAGCTGTTTTTT	CASSARLAMTGELFF
TRBV4-2	few	TRBJ1-1	NA	TGTGCCAGCAGCCAAGAACTCGGGAACACTGAAGCTTTCTTT	CASSQELGNTEAFF
TRBV4-1	NA	TRBJ1-2	TRBD1	TGCGCCAGCAGCCCGCCGGGGACAGGGAATGGCTACACCTTC	CASSPPGTGNGYTF
TRBV10-3	once	TRBJ2-3	TRBD1	TGTGCCATCAGAACCGGGACAGCGAGCACAGATACGCAGTATTTT	CAIRTGTASTDTQYF
TRBV30	NA	TRBJ2-5	NA	TGTGCCTGGAGTGTAGGGCAGGGACACTACTTC	CAWSVGQGHYF
TRBV29-1	NA	TRBJ2-3	TRBD1	TGCAGCGTACCCGGACAGGGGACGAGCACAGATACGCAGTATTTT	CSVPGQGTSTDTQYF
TRBV7-3	few	TRBJ2-2	NA	TGTGCCAGCAGCTTGCTGGGGGGTTCGATCGGGGAGCTGTTTTTT	CASSLLGGSIGELFF
TRBV2	NA	TRBJ2-6	NA	TGTGCCAGCAGTGGGCCGATAGCGGGGGCCAACGTCCTGACTTTC	CASSGPIAGANVLTF
TRBV5-1	NA	TRBJ2-3	NA	TGCGCCAGCAGCTTGCCCCTCGATACGCAGTATTTT	CASSLPLDTQYF
TRBV10-1	NA	TRBJ2-1	TRBD2	TGCGCCAGCAGTGAGTCGTGGAGCGGGGGGGCGTCTGCGTTCTTC	CASSESWSGGASAFF
TRBV7-9	many	TRBJ2-5	NA	TGTGCCAGCAGCCCAAGCAGGTCGGCGGAGACCCAGTACTTC	CASSPSRSAETQYF
TRBV29-1	NA	TRBJ2-7	NA	TGCAGCGTTGTATGGGCGGGGCCGGCCTACGAGCAGTACTTC	CSVVWAGPAYEQYF